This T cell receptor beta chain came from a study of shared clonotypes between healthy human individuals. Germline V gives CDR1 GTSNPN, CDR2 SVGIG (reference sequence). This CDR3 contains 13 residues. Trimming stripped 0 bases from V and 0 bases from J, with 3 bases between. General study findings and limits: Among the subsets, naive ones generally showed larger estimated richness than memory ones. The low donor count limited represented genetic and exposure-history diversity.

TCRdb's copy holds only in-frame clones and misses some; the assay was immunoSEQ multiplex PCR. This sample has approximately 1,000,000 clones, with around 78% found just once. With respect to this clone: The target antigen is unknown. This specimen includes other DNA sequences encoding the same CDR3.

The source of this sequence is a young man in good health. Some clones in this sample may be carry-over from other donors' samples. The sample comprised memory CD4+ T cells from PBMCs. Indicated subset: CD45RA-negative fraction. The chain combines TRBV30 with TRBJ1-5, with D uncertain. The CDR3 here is CAWSVRSNQPQHF. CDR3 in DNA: TGTGCCTGGAGTGTACGTAGCAATCAGCCCCAGCATTTT.